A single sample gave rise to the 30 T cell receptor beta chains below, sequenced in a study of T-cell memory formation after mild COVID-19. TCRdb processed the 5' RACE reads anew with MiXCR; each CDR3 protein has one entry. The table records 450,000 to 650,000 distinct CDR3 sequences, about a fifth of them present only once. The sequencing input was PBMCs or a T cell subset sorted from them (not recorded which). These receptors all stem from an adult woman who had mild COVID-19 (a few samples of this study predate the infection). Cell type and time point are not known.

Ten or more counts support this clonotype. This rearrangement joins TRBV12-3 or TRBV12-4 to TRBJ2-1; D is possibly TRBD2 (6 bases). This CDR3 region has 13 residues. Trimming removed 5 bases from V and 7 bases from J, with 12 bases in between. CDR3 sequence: CASSLGGVNEQFF. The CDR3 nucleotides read TGTGCCAGCAGTCTTGGAGGGGTAAATGAGCAGTTCTTC.

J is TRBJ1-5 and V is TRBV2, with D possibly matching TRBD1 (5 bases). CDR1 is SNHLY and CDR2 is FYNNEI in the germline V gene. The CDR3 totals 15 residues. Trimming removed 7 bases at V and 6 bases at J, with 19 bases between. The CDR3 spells CASNSGGFLGQPQHF. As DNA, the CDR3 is TGTGCCAGCAATTCGGGGGGGTTTTTAGGTCAGCCCCAGCATTTT.

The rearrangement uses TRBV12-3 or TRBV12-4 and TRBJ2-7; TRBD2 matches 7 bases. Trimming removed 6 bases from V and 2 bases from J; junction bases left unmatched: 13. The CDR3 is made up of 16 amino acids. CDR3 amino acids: CASSPLGGSGTYEQYF. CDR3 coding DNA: TGTGCCAGCAGCCCGTTGGGGGGGAGCGGGACCTACGAGCAGTACTTC.

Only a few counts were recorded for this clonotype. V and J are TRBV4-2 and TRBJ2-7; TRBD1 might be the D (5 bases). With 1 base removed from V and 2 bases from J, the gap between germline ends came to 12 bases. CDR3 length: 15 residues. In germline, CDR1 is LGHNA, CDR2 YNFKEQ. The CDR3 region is CASSQAPQGTYEQYF. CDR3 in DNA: TGTGCCAGCAGCCAAGCCCCTCAGGGAACCTACGAGCAGTACTTC.

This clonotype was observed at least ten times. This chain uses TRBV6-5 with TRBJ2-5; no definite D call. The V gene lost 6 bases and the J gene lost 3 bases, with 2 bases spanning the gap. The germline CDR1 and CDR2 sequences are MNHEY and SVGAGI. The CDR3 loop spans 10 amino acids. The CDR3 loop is CASRKETQYF. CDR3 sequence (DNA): TGTGCCAGCAGGAAAGAGACCCAGTACTTC.

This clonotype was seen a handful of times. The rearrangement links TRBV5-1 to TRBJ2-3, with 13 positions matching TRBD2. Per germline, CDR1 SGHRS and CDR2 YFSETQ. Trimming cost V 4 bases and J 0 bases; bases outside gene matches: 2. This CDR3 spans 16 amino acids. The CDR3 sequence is CASSAGLAGSTDTQYF. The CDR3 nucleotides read TGCGCCAGCAGCGCGGGACTAGCGGGGAGCACAGATACGCAGTATTTT.

The CDR3 bases are TGTGCCAGCAGGAGTCGTAGAGGTAACACTGAAGCTTTCTTT. This sequence encodes CASRSRRGNTEAFF. This rearrangement joins TRBV4-2 to TRBJ1-1; the D is unclear. CDR3 length equals 14 residues. CDR1 is LGHNA, CDR2 YNFKEQ, per germline. The V end was cut by 6 bases, the J end by 2 bases, with 13 bases between.

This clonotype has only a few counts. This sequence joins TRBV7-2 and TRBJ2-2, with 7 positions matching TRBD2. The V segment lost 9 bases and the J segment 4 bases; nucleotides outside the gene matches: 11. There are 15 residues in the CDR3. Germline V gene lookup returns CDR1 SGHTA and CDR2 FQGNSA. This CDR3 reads CARDRGSGITGELFF. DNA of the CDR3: TGTGCCAGAGACAGAGGCAGCGGGATCACCGGGGAGCTGTTTTTT.

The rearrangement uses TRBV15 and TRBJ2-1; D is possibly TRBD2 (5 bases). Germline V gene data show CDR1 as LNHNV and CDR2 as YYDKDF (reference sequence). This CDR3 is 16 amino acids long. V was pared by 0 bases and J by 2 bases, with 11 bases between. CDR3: CATSREQRKPYNEQFF. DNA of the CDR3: TGTGCCACCAGCAGAGAACAGCGGAAGCCCTACAATGAGCAGTTCTTC.

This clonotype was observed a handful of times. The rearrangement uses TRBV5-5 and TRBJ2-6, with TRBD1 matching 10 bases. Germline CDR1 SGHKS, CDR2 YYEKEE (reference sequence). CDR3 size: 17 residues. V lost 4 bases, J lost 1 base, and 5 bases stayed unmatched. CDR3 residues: CASSQTGGSSGANVLTF. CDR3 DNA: TGTGCCAGCAGCCAGACAGGGGGCTCGTCTGGGGCCAACGTCCTGACTTTC. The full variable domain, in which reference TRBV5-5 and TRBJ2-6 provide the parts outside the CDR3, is DAGVTQSPTHLIKTRGQQVTLRCSPISGHKSVSWYQQVLGQGPQFIFQYYEKEERGRGNFPDRFSARQFPNYSSELNVNALLLGDSALYLCASSQTGGSSGANVLTFGAGSRLTVL.

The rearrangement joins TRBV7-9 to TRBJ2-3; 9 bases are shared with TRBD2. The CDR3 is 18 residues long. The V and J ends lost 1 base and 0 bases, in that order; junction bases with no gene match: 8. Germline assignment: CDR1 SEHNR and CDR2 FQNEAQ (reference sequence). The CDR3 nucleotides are TGTGCCAGCAGCTTAGAGCCCCTAGCGGGACGGAGCACAGATACGCAGTATTTT. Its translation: CASSLEPLAGRSTDTQYF.

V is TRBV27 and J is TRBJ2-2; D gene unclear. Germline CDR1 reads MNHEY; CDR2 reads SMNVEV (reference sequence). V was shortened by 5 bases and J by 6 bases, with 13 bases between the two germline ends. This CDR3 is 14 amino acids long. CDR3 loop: CASSRASVAGELFF. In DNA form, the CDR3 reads TGTGCCAGCAGTCGAGCCTCCGTGGCCGGGGAGCTGTTTTTT.

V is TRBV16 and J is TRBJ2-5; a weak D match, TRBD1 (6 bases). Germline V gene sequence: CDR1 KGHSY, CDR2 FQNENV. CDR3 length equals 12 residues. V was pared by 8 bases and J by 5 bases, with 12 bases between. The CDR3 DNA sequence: TGTGCCAGCTTGGACAGTGGGGAGACCCAGTACTTC. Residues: CASLDSGETQYF.

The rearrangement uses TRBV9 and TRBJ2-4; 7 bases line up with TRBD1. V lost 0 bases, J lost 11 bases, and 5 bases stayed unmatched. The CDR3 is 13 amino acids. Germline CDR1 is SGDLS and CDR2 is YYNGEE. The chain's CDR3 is CASSVGQGRVQYF. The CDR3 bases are TGTGCCAGCAGCGTAGGACAGGGTAGGGTTCAGTACTTC.

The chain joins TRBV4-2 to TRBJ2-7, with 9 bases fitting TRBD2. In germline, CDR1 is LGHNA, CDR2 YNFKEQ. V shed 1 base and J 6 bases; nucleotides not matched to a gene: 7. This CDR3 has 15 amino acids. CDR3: CASSQVSGSSSEQYF. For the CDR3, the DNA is TGTGCCAGCAGCCAAGTTAGCGGGAGTAGCAGCGAGCAGTACTTC.

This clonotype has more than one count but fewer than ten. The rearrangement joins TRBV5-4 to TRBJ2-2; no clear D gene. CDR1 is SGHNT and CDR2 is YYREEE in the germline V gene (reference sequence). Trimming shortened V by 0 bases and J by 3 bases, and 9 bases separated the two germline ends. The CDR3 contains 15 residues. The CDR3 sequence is CASSLDPKDTGELFF. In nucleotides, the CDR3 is TGTGCCAGCAGCTTGGATCCTAAAGACACCGGGGAGCTGTTTTTT.

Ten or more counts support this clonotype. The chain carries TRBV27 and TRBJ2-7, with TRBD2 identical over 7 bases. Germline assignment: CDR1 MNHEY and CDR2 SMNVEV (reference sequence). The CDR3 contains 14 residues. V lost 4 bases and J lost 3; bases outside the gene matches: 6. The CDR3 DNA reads TGTGCCAGCAGTTGGGCTAGCGGAGACTACGAGCAGTACTTC. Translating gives CASSWASGDYEQYF.

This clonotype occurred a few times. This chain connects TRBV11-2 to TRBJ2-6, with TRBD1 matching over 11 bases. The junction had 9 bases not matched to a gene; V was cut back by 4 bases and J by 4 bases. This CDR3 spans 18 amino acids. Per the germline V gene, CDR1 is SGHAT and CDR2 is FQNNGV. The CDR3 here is CASSSGTGGTLGANVLTF. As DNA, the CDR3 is TGTGCCAGCAGCTCCGGGACAGGGGGGACCCTGGGGGCCAACGTCCTGACTTTC.

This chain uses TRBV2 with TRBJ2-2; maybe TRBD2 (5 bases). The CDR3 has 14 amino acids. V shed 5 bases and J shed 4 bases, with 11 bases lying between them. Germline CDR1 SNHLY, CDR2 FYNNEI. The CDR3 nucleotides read TGTGCCAGCAGTCTACTAGTGGCCACCGGGGAGCTGTTTTTT. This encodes CASSLLVATGELFF.

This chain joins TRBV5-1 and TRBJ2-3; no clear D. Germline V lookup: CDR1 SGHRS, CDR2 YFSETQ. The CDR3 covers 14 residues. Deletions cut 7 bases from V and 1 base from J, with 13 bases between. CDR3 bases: TGCGCCAGCGGCCTGATAGGTGGCACAGATACGCAGTATTTT. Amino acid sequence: CASGLIGGTDTQYF.

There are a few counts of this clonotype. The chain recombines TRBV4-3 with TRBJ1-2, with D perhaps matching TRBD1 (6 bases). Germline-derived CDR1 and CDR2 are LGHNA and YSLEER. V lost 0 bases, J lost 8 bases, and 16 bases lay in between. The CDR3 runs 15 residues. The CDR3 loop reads CASSQDRGGQRGYTF. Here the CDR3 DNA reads TGCGCCAGCAGCCAAGATCGAGGGGGGCAGCGCGGCTACACCTTC.

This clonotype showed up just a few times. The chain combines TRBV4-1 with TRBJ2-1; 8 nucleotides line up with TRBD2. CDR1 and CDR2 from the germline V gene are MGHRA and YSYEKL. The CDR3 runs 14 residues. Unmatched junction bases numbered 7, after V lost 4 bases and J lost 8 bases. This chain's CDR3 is CASSPGGAFDEQFF. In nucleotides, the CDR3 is TGCGCCAGCAGCCCCGGGGGGGCTTTCGATGAGCAGTTCTTC.

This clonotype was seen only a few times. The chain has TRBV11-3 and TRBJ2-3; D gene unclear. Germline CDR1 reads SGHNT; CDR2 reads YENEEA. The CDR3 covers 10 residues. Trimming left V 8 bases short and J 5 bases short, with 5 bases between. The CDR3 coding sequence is TGTGCCAGCCTAGGAGATACGCAGTATTTT. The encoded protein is CASLGDTQYF.

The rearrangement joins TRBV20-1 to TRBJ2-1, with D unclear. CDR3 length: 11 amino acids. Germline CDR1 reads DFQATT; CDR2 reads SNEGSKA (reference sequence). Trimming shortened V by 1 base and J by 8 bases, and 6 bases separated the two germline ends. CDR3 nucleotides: TGCAGTGCTAGAGCGCCGGATGAGCAGTTCTTC. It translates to CSARAPDEQFF.

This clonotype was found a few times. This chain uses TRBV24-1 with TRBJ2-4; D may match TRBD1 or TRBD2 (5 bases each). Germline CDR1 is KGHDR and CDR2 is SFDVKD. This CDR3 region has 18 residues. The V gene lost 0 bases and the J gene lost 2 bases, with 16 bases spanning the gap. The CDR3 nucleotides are TGTGCCACCAGTGATTTGCCCCTGACAGCGGCATCCAAAAACATTCAGTACTTC. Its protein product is CATSDLPLTAASKNIQYF.

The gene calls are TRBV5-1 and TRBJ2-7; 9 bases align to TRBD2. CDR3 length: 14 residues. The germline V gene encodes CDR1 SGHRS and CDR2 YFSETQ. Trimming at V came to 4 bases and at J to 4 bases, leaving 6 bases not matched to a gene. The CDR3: CASSPRSGSYEQYF. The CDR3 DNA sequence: TGCGCCAGCAGCCCTCGTAGCGGGAGTTACGAGCAGTACTTC.

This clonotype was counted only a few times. DNA of the CDR3: TGTGCCAGCAGCTTAGGACGGAAGGGCGGGGCTAACTACAATGAGCAGTTCTTC. The encoded protein is CASSLGRKGGANYNEQFF. The rearrangement joins TRBV7-6 to TRBJ2-1, with a tentative D call TRBD2 (6 bases). Trimming removed 1 base at V and 3 bases at J, with 19 bases between. CDR1 SGHVS and CDR2 FNYEAQ come from the germline V gene. The CDR3 sequence is 18 residues long.

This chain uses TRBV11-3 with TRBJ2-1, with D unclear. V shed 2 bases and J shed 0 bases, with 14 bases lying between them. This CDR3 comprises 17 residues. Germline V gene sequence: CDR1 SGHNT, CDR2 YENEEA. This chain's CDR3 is CASSLFSGYSSYNEQFF. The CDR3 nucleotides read TGTGCCAGCAGCTTATTCTCGGGCTACAGCTCCTACAATGAGCAGTTCTTC. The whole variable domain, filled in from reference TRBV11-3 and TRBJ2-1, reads EAGVVQSPRYKIIEKKQPVAFWCNPISGHNTLYWYLQNLGQGPELLIRYENEEAVDDSQLPKDRFSAERLKGVDSTLKIQPAELGDSAVYLCASSLFSGYSSYNEQFFGPGTRLTVL.

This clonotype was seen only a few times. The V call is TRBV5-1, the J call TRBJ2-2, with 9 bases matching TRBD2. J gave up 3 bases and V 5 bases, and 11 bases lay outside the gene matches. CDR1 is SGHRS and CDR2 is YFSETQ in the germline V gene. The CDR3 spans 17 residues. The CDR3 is CASRVGFRLADTGELFF. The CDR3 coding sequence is TGCGCCAGCAGGGTTGGTTTTCGACTAGCGGACACCGGGGAGCTGTTTTTT.

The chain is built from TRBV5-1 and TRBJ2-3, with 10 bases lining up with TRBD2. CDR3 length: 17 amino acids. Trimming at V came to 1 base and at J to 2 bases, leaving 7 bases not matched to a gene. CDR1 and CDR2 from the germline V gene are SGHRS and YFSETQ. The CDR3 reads CASSLSPSGRLTDTQYF. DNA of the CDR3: TGCGCCAGCAGCTTGTCGCCTAGCGGGAGACTCACAGATACGCAGTATTTT.